These 27 T cell receptor beta chains originate from one sample sequenced in a study of siplizumab effects on memory and regulatory T cells (dated by TCRdb to the late 2010s). The protocol used for the library was the immunoSEQ multiplex PCR assay. This is the immuneACCESS table as TCRdb keeps it, with only in-frame sequences that have V and J called. A part of the clones is gone; compared with another copy, unresolved V genes explain less than half, and the rest is unexplained. The sample contains more than 75,000 clones, roughly 97% of them found a single time. The ten largest clones capture 0.031% of the sample. The sample comprised naive CD4+ T cells sorted from blood. According to the study, the label for this sample's cell subset or site signals: unstimulated naive T cells. The receptors were gathered from a human donor in good health.

The chain recombines TRBV5-1 with TRBJ1-5, with 9 bases fitting TRBD1. The V gene's germline CDR1 is SGHRS and CDR2 YFSETQ. The CDR3 contains 16 residues. V shed 0 bases and J 2 bases; nucleotides not matched to a gene: 3. The CDR3, as DNA: TGCGCCAGCAGCTTGGAGGGACAGGGAGGCAATCAGCCCCAGCATTTT. Translated, it gives CASSLEGQGGNQPQHF.

This sequence joins TRBV9 and TRBJ2-3; D uncertain. Germline lookup yields CDR1 SGDLS and CDR2 YYNGEE. Trimming pared 0 bases from V and 1 base from J, leaving 9 bases between. CDR3 length: 15 residues. The CDR3 nucleotides are TGTGCCAGCAGCGTAGTTGCTACCCGCACAGATACGCAGTATTTT. Translated: CASSVVATRTDTQYF.

The CDR3 nucleotides are TGTGCCAGCAGTTTAGGGGGCGTTGGCTACACCTTC. Translating it yields CASSLGGVGYTF. V usage is TRBV28 and J usage is TRBJ1-2; possibly TRBD1 for D (6 bases). V was pared by 2 bases and J by 7 bases, with 8 bases between. The CDR3 is 12 amino acids. From germline, CDR1 is MDHEN and CDR2 SYDVKM.

The gene calls are TRBV10-3 and TRBJ2-3, with TRBD2 identical over 9 bases. Germline assignment: CDR1 ENHRY and CDR2 SYGVKD. This CDR3 region has 19 residues. V dropped 5 bases and J dropped 0; count of bases not matched to a gene: 15. CDR3 residues: CAISLPVTSGAPSTDTQYF. The CDR3 coding sequence is TGTGCCATCAGTCTCCCAGTGACTAGCGGTGCTCCTAGCACAGATACGCAGTATTTT.

J is TRBJ1-2 and V is TRBV5-4; D gene unclear. V lost 4 bases and J 2 bases, leaving 9 bases between the germline ends. Per germline, CDR1 SGHNT and CDR2 YYREEE (reference sequence). The CDR3 loop spans 13 amino acids. This CDR3 is CASSPDANYGYTF. DNA of the CDR3: TGTGCCAGCAGCCCGGACGCCAACTATGGCTACACCTTC.

V is TRBV19 and J is TRBJ2-6; 7 nucleotides line up with TRBD1. Looked up from germline, CDR1 is LNHDA and CDR2 is SQIVND (reference sequence). The CDR3 sequence is 17 residues long. Germline trimming cut 1 base from V and 0 bases from J; bases unmatched to any gene: 3. The CDR3 nucleotides read TGTGCCAGTAGTATAGGGACAGGACGCTCTGGGGCCAACGTCCTGACTTTC. It encodes CASSIGTGRSGANVLTF.

The chain joins TRBV6-5 to TRBJ2-7; D possibly matches TRBD1 or TRBD2 (5 bases each). CDR1 and CDR2 (germline): MNHEY, SVGAGI. Trimming removed 9 bases from V and 3 bases from J, with 18 bases in between. The CDR3 runs 14 residues. The CDR3 sequence is CASHPSRDDYEQYF. The CDR3 bases are TGTGCCAGTCATCCCTCCCGGGACGACTACGAGCAGTACTTC.

The chain joins TRBV19 to TRBJ1-1; 9 bases fit TRBD1. Germline CDR1 reads LNHDA; CDR2 reads SQIVND (reference sequence). This CDR3 region has 18 residues. Germline trimming cut 4 bases from V and 1 base from J; bases unmatched to any gene: 13. The CDR3 loop is CASSTRPGQGLENTEAFF. CDR3 bases: TGTGCCAGTAGTACCCGTCCGGGACAGGGCCTGGAGAACACTGAAGCTTTCTTT.

The J gene is TRBJ2-1, the V gene TRBV9; D possibly matches TRBD1 or TRBD2 (5 bases each). The CDR3 covers 12 residues. Germline V lookup: CDR1 SGDLS, CDR2 YYNGEE. V lost 3 bases to trimming and J lost 13 bases, with 14 bases between them. The CDR3 spells CASSAAFGDQFF. CDR3 nucleotides: TGTGCCAGCAGCGCGGCATTCGGGGACCAGTTCTTC.

V is TRBV7-9 and J is TRBJ2-7; perhaps TRBD2 as D (6 bases). Germline CDR1 reads SEHNR; CDR2 reads FQNEAQ (reference sequence). V was shortened by 5 bases and J by 6 bases, with 17 bases between the two germline ends. This CDR3 comprises 14 residues. The DNA for the CDR3 is TGTGCCAGCAGCGCGGAGGGCCATCCCTCCGAGCAGTACTTC. It translates to CASSAEGHPSEQYF.

The chain combines TRBV19 with TRBJ2-3; D may be TRBD1 (6 bases). Germline V lookup: CDR1 LNHDA, CDR2 SQIVND (reference sequence). The CDR3 has 16 amino acids. The V end was cut by 0 bases, the J end by 9 bases, with 19 bases between. Here the CDR3 reads CASSIDARTARLTQYF. CDR3 DNA sequence: TGTGCCAGTAGTATAGACGCGCGGACAGCACGCCTCACGCAGTATTTT.

The chain employs TRBV7-3 and TRBJ1-2; TRBD1 aligns across 10 bases. CDR1 is SGHTA and CDR2 is FQGTGA in the germline V gene. The CDR3 length is 14 residues. After removal of 5 bases from V and 8 bases from J, the junction contained 8 bases not matched to a gene. CDR3 in amino acids: CASSRGQGEGGYTF. The CDR3 DNA sequence: TGTGCCAGCAGCAGAGGACAGGGGGAAGGGGGCTACACCTTC.

The chain links TRBV5-1 to TRBJ2-7, with 9 positions matching TRBD1. The V gene's germline CDR1 is SGHRS and CDR2 YFSETQ. J lost 8 bases, V lost 0 bases, and 9 bases had no gene match. This CDR3 comprises 15 residues. Here the CDR3 reads CASSLEGTGLSQQYF. Here the CDR3 DNA reads TGCGCCAGCAGCTTGGAAGGGACAGGGTTGTCTCAGCAGTACTTC.

The V call is TRBV5-1, the J call TRBJ2-7; a weak D match, TRBD2 (6 bases). Trimming removed 4 bases from V and 0 bases from J, with 14 bases in between. The CDR3 covers 15 residues. Germline V gene lookup returns CDR1 SGHRS and CDR2 YFSETQ. CDR3 DNA: TGCGCCAGCAGCCCCCTCGCGGGGAGCTCCTACGAGCAGTACTTC. Encoded protein: CASSPLAGSSYEQYF.

The rearrangement joins TRBV27 to TRBJ2-7; TRBD1 is a possible D gene (6 bases). The CDR3 totals 17 residues. Germline V lookup: CDR1 MNHEY, CDR2 SMNVEV (reference sequence). The germline V and J ends were trimmed by 5 bases and 4 bases, with 24 bases remaining between them. CDR3 DNA sequence: TGTGCCAGCAGTAAGCTGATTCACAGGGACAATCTGTACGAGCAGTACTTC. Translated: CASSKLIHRDNLYEQYF.

The genes are TRBV7-6 and TRBJ1-1; no reliable D call. CDR3 length equals 13 residues. The V end was cut by 0 bases, the J end by 9 bases, with 11 bases between. CDR1 SGHVS and CDR2 FNYEAQ come from the germline V gene. The CDR3 protein is CASSLAERGKAFF. The CDR3 bases are TGTGCCAGCAGCTTAGCGGAGCGGGGAAAAGCTTTCTTT. Full variable domain (outside the CDR3, taken from reference TRBV7-6 and TRBJ1-1): GAGVSQSPRYKVTKRGQDVALRCDPISGHVSLYWYRQALGQGPEFLTYFNYEAQQDKSGLPNDRFSAERPEGSISTLTIQRTEQRDSAMYRCASSLAERGKAFFGQGTRLTVV.

This rearrangement joins TRBV9 to TRBJ2-1; D is perhaps TRBD1 or TRBD2 (5 bases each). Germline CDR1 reads SGDLS; CDR2 reads YYNGEE. With 4 bases removed from V and 6 bases from J, the gap between germline ends came to 14 bases. CDR3 length: 14 residues. As DNA, the CDR3 is TGTGCCAGCAGCAGAGGGGAACCGCTCAATGAGCAGTTCTTC. Translation: CASSRGEPLNEQFF.

The gene calls are TRBV7-9 and TRBJ1-1; D gene unclear. The V gene lost 2 bases and the J gene lost 10 bases, with 8 bases spanning the gap. CDR1 is SEHNR, CDR2 FQNEAQ, per germline (reference sequence). The CDR3 runs to 11 residues. Here the CDR3 reads CASSLRSGAFF. CDR3 DNA: TGTGCCAGCAGCTTAAGGTCGGGAGCTTTCTTT.

The V call is TRBV21-1, the J call TRBJ1-6; the table's D call, TRBD1, has no DNA check behind it. TRBV21-1 counts as a pseudogene. The CDR3 extends over 15 amino acids. CDR3 nucleotides: TGTGCCAGCAACGGGACAGGGATATTTAATTCACCCCTCCACTTT. Translation: CASNGTGIFNSPLHF.

The rearrangement joins TRBV5-1 to TRBJ2-5; 11 nucleotides line up with TRBD2. The CDR3 has 16 residues. The junction had 11 bases not matched to a gene; V was cut back by 6 bases and J by 4 bases. Per the germline V gene, CDR1 is SGHRS and CDR2 is YFSETQ. The CDR3 DNA sequence: TGCGCCAGCATTTACCTAGCGGGGGGCCCTCCAGAGACCCAGTACTTC. Protein product: CASIYLAGGPPETQYF.

CDR3 sequence reads: CASSEGGGAQTQYF. In DNA, the CDR3 is TGTGCCAGCAGTGAAGGAGGGGGGGCACAGACCCAGTACTTC. V gene TRBV2 combines with J gene TRBJ2-5, with D tentatively TRBD2 (7 bases). V lost 1 base, J lost 6 bases, and 12 bases lay in between. The CDR3 extends over 14 amino acids. From germline, CDR1 is SNHLY and CDR2 FYNNEI.

The chain uses TRBV7-6 and TRBJ1-2; D is undetermined. There are 15 residues in the CDR3. Germline values: CDR1 SGHVS, CDR2 FNYEAQ. The germline V and J ends were trimmed by 1 base and 5 bases, with 14 bases remaining between them. The CDR3 protein is CASSLERAATYGYTF. For the CDR3, the DNA is TGTGCCAGCAGCTTAGAACGGGCCGCTACTTATGGCTACACCTTC.

This chain connects TRBV4-1 to TRBJ2-5; 10 nucleotides line up with TRBD2. Germline lookup yields CDR1 MGHRA and CDR2 YSYEKL. The junction had 3 bases not matched to a gene; V was cut back by 4 bases and J by 4 bases. This CDR3 spans 14 amino acids. The CDR3 loop reads CASSLSGGRETQYF. The DNA of the CDR3 is TGCGCCAGCAGCCTTAGCGGGGGGCGAGAGACCCAGTACTTC.

V is TRBV5-1 and J is TRBJ1-5; D is perhaps TRBD1 (5 bases). V was cut by 4 bases and J by 1 base, with 12 bases left in between. Germline assignment: CDR1 SGHRS and CDR2 YFSETQ. This CDR3 is 15 amino acids long. CDR3 in amino acids: CASSPITGSNQPQHF. CDR3 nucleotides: TGCGCCAGCAGCCCTATTACAGGAAGCAATCAGCCCCAGCATTTT.

The CDR3 DNA is TGCGCCAGCAGCCATAGCAGGGGGTATGAGCAGTTCTTC. It specifies CASSHSRGYEQFF. The rearrangement joins TRBV4-1 to TRBJ2-1; 7 bases line up with TRBD1. With 3 bases clipped from V and 8 bases from J, the junction kept 4 bases outside the gene matches. This CDR3 has 13 residues. The germline gives CDR1 MGHRA, CDR2 YSYEKL.

The chain carries TRBV19 and TRBJ1-1; TRBD1 is a possible D gene (6 bases). The CDR3 sequence is 16 residues long. V was pared by 2 bases and J by 6 bases, with 19 bases between. Germline V gene data show CDR1 as LNHDA and CDR2 as SQIVND (reference sequence). The CDR3 loop is CASSITGGAEYAEAFF. DNA of the CDR3: TGTGCCAGTAGTATAACGGGGGGCGCAGAGTACGCTGAAGCTTTCTTT.

This rearrangement joins TRBV5-1 to TRBJ2-7, with TRBD1 identical over 11 bases. This CDR3 spans 14 amino acids. Trimming at V came to 1 base and at J to 6 bases, leaving 3 bases not matched to a gene. The germline V gene has CDR1 SGHRS and CDR2 YFSETQ. CDR3 nucleotide sequence: TGCGCCAGCAGCTTGCAGGACAGGGGGCCCGAGCAGTACTTC. It translates to CASSLQDRGPEQYF.